The 20 T cell receptor beta chains presented below share a single source sample, sequenced in a study of cytomegalovirus exposure and HLA in healthy donors. PCR involved 60 Vbeta and 13 Jbeta primers. TCRdb's copy holds only in-frame clones and misses some; the assay was immunoSEQ multiplex PCR. The repertoire consists of about 120,000 clones, with 79% occurring once and the leading ten covering about 4.5%. Sequencing was done on a sample of PBMCs. The source of these receptors is a man aged 25-45 years in good health and CMV-seropositive.

The V gene is TRBV15, the J gene TRBJ1-1; tentatively, D is TRBD1 (6 bases). CDR1 LNHNV and CDR2 YYDKDF come from the germline V gene (reference sequence). The CDR3 consists of 14 residues. V was trimmed by 1 base and J by 8 bases, leaving 14 bases between them. CDR3 DNA: TGTGCCACCAGCAGAGCGTCCGGGACACCCGAAGCTTTCTTT. Its translation: CATSRASGTPEAFF.

The chain is built from TRBV7-8 and TRBJ2-1; TRBD1 matches 7 bases. Germline V CDR1 and CDR2: SGHVS, FQNEAQ. This CDR3 contains 16 residues. Trimming took 6 bases from V and 2 from J; bases not matched to a gene: 10. CDR3 residues: CASSPTGQAAYNEQFF. In DNA, the CDR3 is TGTGCCAGCAGTCCTACTGGACAGGCGGCCTACAATGAGCAGTTCTTC.

This chain links TRBV7-8 with TRBJ2-1, with 10 bases identical to TRBD1. The trim removed 4 bases at V and 8 bases at J, leaving 8 bases unmatched. This CDR3 has 15 residues. CDR1 is SGHVS, CDR2 FQNEAQ, per germline. CDR3: CASSSGQGEFDEQFF. CDR3 DNA sequence: TGTGCCAGCAGCTCAGGACAGGGGGAGTTCGATGAGCAGTTCTTC.

This CDR3 reads CASSQMARIRREQYF. The DNA for the CDR3 is TGTGCCAGCAGCCAGATGGCCCGAATAAGGAGGGAGCAGTACTTC. This chain connects TRBV2 to TRBJ2-7, with a possible D match to TRBD2 (5 bases). V shed 6 bases and J shed 7 bases, with 22 bases lying between them. This CDR3 spans 15 amino acids. Germline V gene lookup returns CDR1 SNHLY and CDR2 FYNNEI.

The gene calls are TRBV5-6 and TRBJ2-7; D is undetermined. The CDR3 covers 15 residues. Trimming cost V 0 bases and J 6 bases, with 16 bases left between them. The germline CDR1 and CDR2 sequences are SGHDT and YYEEEE. The CDR3 is CASSLVATPGVEQYF. DNA of the CDR3: TGTGCCAGCAGCTTGGTCGCCACTCCGGGTGTCGAGCAGTACTTC.

The V gene is TRBV18, the J gene TRBJ1-1; a possible D gene is TRBD1 (6 bases). Germline lookup yields CDR1 KGHSH and CDR2 LQKENI. The V end lost 10 bases, the J end lost 2 bases, and 20 bases lay between the germline ends. CDR3 length: 15 residues. The CDR3 spells CATLPRTGINTEAFF. The DNA for the CDR3 is TGTGCCACCCTCCCTCGAACAGGGATTAACACTGAAGCTTTCTTT.

The genes are TRBV4-3 and TRBJ2-2; D perhaps matches TRBD2 (6 bases). V was shortened by 4 bases and J by 9 bases, with 15 bases between the two germline ends. Germline V gene lookup returns CDR1 LGHNA and CDR2 YSLEER. The CDR3 consists of 14 residues. CDR3 sequence: CASSPHGAGWELFF. The CDR3 DNA reads TGCGCCAGCAGCCCCCACGGGGCGGGATGGGAGCTGTTTTTT.

The V and J genes are TRBV11-3 and TRBJ2-1; 11 bases match TRBD1. This CDR3 contains 17 residues. CDR1 and CDR2 from the germline V gene are SGHNT and YENEEA. Losses at the gene ends were 6 bases for V and 6 bases for J; bases not matched to a gene: 13. CDR3 loop: CASRPLESGTGGNEQFF. The CDR3 DNA sequence: TGTGCCAGCAGACCCCTAGAATCCGGGACAGGGGGCAATGAGCAGTTCTTC.

This clone was detected a few times. This chain links TRBV6-5 with TRBJ2-2; D possibly corresponds to TRBD1 (6 bases). CDR1 and CDR2 from the germline V gene are MNHEY and SVGAGI. The length of the CDR3 is 15 residues. V was cut by 2 bases and J by 6 bases, with 13 bases left in between. The CDR3 DNA reads as TGTGCCAGCAGTTACGCTACAGGGTCGGCCGGGGAGCTGTTTTTT. It codes for CASSYATGSAGELFF.

The chain recombines TRBV4-1 with TRBJ2-5; a weak D match, TRBD1 (6 bases). Trimming cost V 4 bases and J 3 bases, with 18 bases left between them. The CDR3 runs 16 residues. Germline CDR1 MGHRA, CDR2 YSYEKL. CDR3: CASSPTSGTSEETQYF. In nucleotides, the CDR3 is TGCGCCAGCAGCCCGACGTCCGGGACAAGTGAAGAGACCCAGTACTTC.

This clone was seen a single time. The V and J genes are TRBV4-2 and TRBJ2-7; 8 bases agree with TRBD1. The CDR3 has 17 residues. V lost 1 base to trimming and J lost 2 bases; unmatched junction nucleotides: 10. Germline V gene lookup returns CDR1 LGHNA and CDR2 YNFKEQ. The CDR3 is CASSQVPLQGEPYEQYF. The CDR3, as DNA: TGTGCCAGCAGCCAAGTCCCGTTACAGGGGGAACCCTACGAGCAGTACTTC.

The rearrangement joins TRBV19 to TRBJ2-1; 7 nucleotides line up with TRBD2. Germline values: CDR1 LNHDA, CDR2 SQIVND (reference sequence). The CDR3 has 15 amino acids. The V and J ends lost 5 bases and 5 bases, in that order; junction bases with no gene match: 9. The CDR3 spells CASSLRRTSHNEQFF. CDR3 nucleotides: TGTGCCAGTAGTCTTCGCAGGACTAGTCACAATGAGCAGTTCTTC.

The rearrangement joins TRBV7-9 to TRBJ2-7; possible D gene TRBD1, 6 bases. V shed 5 bases and J shed 4 bases, with 12 bases lying between them. CDR1 SEHNR and CDR2 FQNEAQ come from the germline V gene (reference sequence). CDR3 size: 13 residues. The DNA for the CDR3 is TGTGCCAGCAGCGTAGGACAGACTTACGAGCAGTACTTC. Translation gives CASSVGQTYEQYF.

This chain connects TRBV28 to TRBJ1-4; TRBD1 agrees at 8 bases. After removal of 6 bases from V and 8 bases from J, the junction contained 14 bases not matched to a gene. Germline V lookup: CDR1 MDHEN, CDR2 SYDVKM. This CDR3 comprises 16 residues. In nucleotides, the CDR3 is TGTGCCAGCAGCAACCTTTCCGGGACAGGAGGAGAAAAACTGTTTTTT. This codes for CASSNLSGTGGEKLFF.

V is TRBV4-2 and J is TRBJ2-1; 15 bases are a match to TRBD2. The CDR3 spans 16 residues. V shed 4 bases and J 8 bases; nucleotides not matched to a gene: 6. The germline gives CDR1 LGHNA, CDR2 YNFKEQ. The CDR3 region is CASSPLGLAGGDEQFF. CDR3 DNA sequence: TGTGCCAGCAGCCCCCTTGGACTAGCGGGGGGGGATGAGCAGTTCTTC.

This chain connects TRBV7-3 to TRBJ2-5; 11 bases are shared with TRBD2. Losses at the gene ends were 2 bases for V and 5 bases for J; bases not matched to a gene: 4. CDR3 size: 15 residues. CDR1 and CDR2 (germline): SGHTA, FQGTGA. The CDR3 DNA follows: TGTGCCAGCAGCTTAGTAGCGGGAGGGCTCGAGACCCAGTACTTC. It encodes CASSLVAGGLETQYF.

This clone was recorded a few times. The CDR3 nucleotides are TGTGCCAGCAGCTTAGTGGGCGGAGGAACTGAAGCTTTCTTT. It encodes CASSLVGGGTEAFF. The chain couples TRBV11-3 to TRBJ1-1; D not resolved. There are 14 residues in the CDR3. Germline V gene lookup returns CDR1 SGHNT and CDR2 YENEEA. V was shortened by 1 base and J by 5 bases, with 11 bases between the two germline ends. Full variable domain (missing parts from reference TRBV11-3 and TRBJ1-1): EAGVVQSPRYKIIEKKQPVAFWCNPISGHNTLYWYLQNLGQGPELLIRYENEEAVDDSQLPKDRFSAERLKGVDSTLKIQPAELGDSAVYLCASSLVGGGTEAFFGQGTRLTVV.

The V call is TRBV28, the J call TRBJ1-1; D gene ambiguous. In germline, CDR1 is MDHEN, CDR2 SYDVKM. The CDR3 loop spans 11 amino acids. V dropped 7 bases and J dropped 1 base, with 4 bases sitting between them. This chain's CDR3 is CASNRNTEAFF. The DNA for the CDR3 is TGTGCCAGCAATCGGAACACTGAAGCTTTCTTT.

This chain joins TRBV28 and TRBJ2-7, with D possibly matching TRBD2 (5 bases). The CDR3 length is 14 residues. V was shortened by 2 bases and J by 6 bases, with 14 bases between the two germline ends. Germline loops: CDR1 MDHEN, CDR2 SYDVKM. This CDR3 is CASSLPRGFREQYF. The CDR3 bases are TGTGCCAGCAGTTTACCCCGAGGGTTCCGCGAGCAGTACTTC. The full variable domain, in which reference TRBV28 and TRBJ2-7 provide the parts outside the CDR3, is DVKVTQSSRYLVKRTGEKVFLECVQDMDHENMFWYRQDPGLGLRLIYFSYDVKMKEKGDIPEGYSVSREKKERFSLILESASTNQTSMYLCASSLPRGFREQYFGPGTRLTVT.

The V call is TRBV20-1, the J call TRBJ2-7; tentative D call: TRBD1 (5 bases). The length of the CDR3 is 11 residues. The V gene lost 8 bases and the J gene lost 6 bases, with 14 bases spanning the gap. Germline V gene data show CDR1 as DFQATT and CDR2 as SNEGSKA (reference sequence). Written as DNA, the CDR3 is TGCAGTTTCGACAGACCCGGCGAGCAGTACTTC. It yields the protein CSFDRPGEQYF.